The 12 T cell receptor beta chains below were found in one sample sequenced in a study of cytomegalovirus exposure and HLA in healthy donors. The PCR was carried out with 60 Vbeta primers and 13 Jbeta primers. TCRdb's copy holds only in-frame clones and misses some; the assay was immunoSEQ multiplex PCR. The sample holds around 85,000 clones, nearly 80% seen once. Sequencing was done on a sample of PBMCs. These receptors all stem from a woman aged 50 to 60 in good health and CMV-seropositive.

This chain joins TRBV19 and TRBJ1-2, with a weak D call TRBD1 (5 bases). Germline V gene data show CDR1 as LNHDA and CDR2 as SQIVND (reference sequence). This CDR3 spans 15 amino acids. The V end was cut by 1 base, the J end by 4 bases, with 13 bases between. CDR3 nucleotides: TGTGCCAGTAGTATAGGCCCGGGAGGGGTCTATGGCTACACCTTC. Translated, it gives CASSIGPGGVYGYTF.

This clone was observed a few times. The gene calls are TRBV30 and TRBJ2-6; D call uncertain. V lost 4 bases, J lost 2 bases, and 3 bases lay in between. Germline V gene sequence: CDR1 GTSNPN, CDR2 SVGIG (reference sequence). The CDR3 spans 12 residues. This chain's CDR3 is CAWTAGANVLTF. CDR3 nucleotides: TGTGCCTGGACGGCTGGGGCCAACGTCCTGACTTTC. Supplemented by reference TRBV30 and TRBJ2-6, the full variable domain reads SQTIHQWPATLVQPVGSPLSLECTVEGTSNPNLYWYRQAAGRGLQLLFYSVGIGQISSEVPQNLSASRPQDRQFILSSKKLLLSDSGFYLCAWTAGANVLTFGAGSRLTVL.

This clone has more than one count but fewer than ten. This sequence joins TRBV18 and TRBJ2-1; 9 positions agree with TRBD1. Germline V gives CDR1 KGHSH, CDR2 LQKENI. Trimming removed 0 bases from V and 4 bases from J; junction bases left unmatched: 7. There are 17 residues in the CDR3. CDR3 sequence reads: CASSPPLRQGEYNEQFF. CDR3 DNA sequence: TGTGCCAGCTCACCACCTTTGAGACAGGGGGAATACAATGAGCAGTTCTTC. The full variable domain, completed using reference TRBV18 and TRBJ2-1, is NAGVMQNPRHLVRRRGQEARLRCSPMKGHSHVYWYRQLPEEGLKFMVYLQKENIIDESGMPKERFSAEFPKEGPSILRIQQVVRGDSAAYFCASSPPLRQGEYNEQFFGPGTRLTVL.

J is TRBJ2-3 and V is TRBV5-1; a weak D match, TRBD1 (6 bases). Germline CDR1 SGHRS, CDR2 YFSETQ. The CDR3 runs 16 residues. V was trimmed by 4 bases and J by 2 bases, leaving 17 bases between them. The CDR3 spells CASSLQGGSYTDTQYF. In DNA form, the CDR3 reads TGCGCCAGCAGCCTACAGGGCGGAAGCTACACAGATACGCAGTATTTT.

The chain employs TRBV5-8 and TRBJ1-2; 11 bases map to TRBD1. Germline assignment: CDR1 SGHTS and CDR2 YDEGEE. This CDR3 comprises 15 residues. V lost 4 bases to trimming and J lost 3 bases; unmatched junction nucleotides: 5. This CDR3 reads CASSPGQGADYGYTF. For the CDR3, the DNA is TGTGCCAGCAGCCCTGGACAGGGGGCAGACTATGGCTACACCTTC.

This chain uses TRBV23-1 with TRBJ1-2; D gene uncertain. TRBV23-1 is marked as an open reading frame, function uncertain. V lost 2 bases, J lost 4 bases, and 11 bases lay in between. This CDR3 has 14 amino acids. CDR3 nucleotides: TGCGCCAGCAGTCAAAAGGTTGGAGGCTATGGCTACACCTTC. Its protein is CASSQKVGGYGYTF.

The chain recombines TRBV13 with TRBJ2-1; the match to TRBD2 covers 8 bases. V lost 7 bases to trimming and J lost 9 bases; unmatched junction nucleotides: 26. Germline V lookup: CDR1 PRHDT, CDR2 FYEKMQ (reference sequence). The CDR3 totals 19 residues. DNA of the CDR3: TGTGCCAGCACCAAACCGCTCTCTGGTGCGGGGGGCAAGGGGAGTGAGCAGTTCTTC. Encoded protein: CASTKPLSGAGGKGSEQFF.

The rearrangement links TRBV19 to TRBJ2-2; weak D call: TRBD1 (6 bases). The germline V gene encodes CDR1 LNHDA and CDR2 SQIVND (reference sequence). The CDR3 length is 18 residues. V lost 5 bases and J lost 0, with 19 bases in between. The CDR3 nucleotides read TGTGCCAGTAGTCCTTTACCCCGGGACATAGCGAACACCGGGGAGCTGTTTTTT. This translates into CASSPLPRDIANTGELFF.

V gene TRBV6-4 combines with J gene TRBJ2-3; 11 nucleotides line up with TRBD2. The CDR3 loop spans 15 amino acids. Germline V gene lookup returns CDR1 MRHNA and CDR2 SNTAGT. Germline trimming cut 6 bases from V and 0 bases from J; bases unmatched to any gene: 2. The CDR3 DNA is TGTGCCAGCAGCATAGCGGGAGGGAGCACAGATACGCAGTATTTT. Its protein is CASSIAGGSTDTQYF.

The rearrangement links TRBV27 to TRBJ1-2, with a tentative D call TRBD1 (5 bases). This CDR3 has 13 amino acids. Germline CDR1 reads MNHEY; CDR2 reads SMNVEV (reference sequence). V was cut by 3 bases and J by 6 bases, with 11 bases left in between. CDR3 loop: CASSFSGNDGYTF. In nucleotides, the CDR3 is TGTGCCAGCAGTTTTTCAGGGAACGATGGCTACACCTTC.

The chain links TRBV5-1 to TRBJ2-3; TRBD2 is a possible D gene (7 bases). CDR3 length: 15 residues. Deletions cut 5 bases from V and 2 bases from J, with 15 bases between. In germline, CDR1 is SGHRS, CDR2 YFSETQ. The CDR3 is CASRRGGGPTDTQYF. CDR3 in DNA: TGCGCCAGCAGGCGAGGCGGGGGCCCCACAGATACGCAGTATTTT.

CDR3 nucleotide sequence: TGTGCCAGCAGCAGGGACAGGGGTGAGACCCAGTACTTC. Translated, it gives CASSRDRGETQYF. The chain uses TRBV5-4 and TRBJ2-5; 10 bases line up with TRBD1. Germline V lookup: CDR1 SGHNT, CDR2 YYREEE (reference sequence). The CDR3 is made up of 13 amino acids. V lost 4 bases to trimming and J lost 5 bases; unmatched junction nucleotides: 2.